This TCR beta chain came from a study of shared clonotypes between healthy human individuals. Overall study context: Three plates each covered CD4 naive and memory; CD8 naive two, CD8 memory one. Study-wide points: The small donor group covered limited genetic and exposure diversity. Naive subsets usually exceeded memory subsets in estimated richness.

In the naive CD8 group, cells lacked CD45RO and were positively selected for CCR7, so terminally differentiated effector memory CD45RA+ cells were left out. A word on this clone: The antigen remains unidentified.

The protocol was immunoSEQ multiplex PCR, while the TCRdb copy is restricted to in-frame clones and leaves out a portion. The sample has some 2,000,000 clones, roughly 95% seen once; the top ten hold roughly 1.1%. V was cut by 2 bases and J by 2 bases, with 18 bases left in between. CDR1 is SGHAT and CDR2 is FQNNGV in the germline V gene. CDR3 length: 17 residues. The TCR originated in a man aged 18 to 30 in good health. The genes are TRBV11-2 and TRBJ1-2; the D gene is possibly TRBD1 (5 bases). Sequencing was done on a sample of naive CD8+ T cells sorted from blood. The CDR3 region is CASSLNGVEGRNYGYTF. CDR3 nucleotide sequence: TGTGCCAGCAGCTTAAATGGAGTCGAGGGGCGCAACTATGGCTACACCTTC.